Sequencing of this T cell receptor (beta chain) was carried out in a study of identical twins. TCRdb processed the 5' RACE reads anew with MiXCR; each CDR3 protein has one entry. The table lists about 470,000 distinct CDR3 sequences, 24% of them singletons, with 2.9% in the top ten. Trimming cost V 6 bases and J 4 bases; bases outside gene matches: 7. The CDR3 has 14 amino acids. The same sample was also used in a study of T cells expressing NK-cell markers.

Sequences were obtained from CD4+ T cells sorted from blood. This clonotype originated in a woman under 30 in good health. This chain connects TRBV12-3 or TRBV12-4 to TRBJ1-2; 8 bases fit TRBD1. The CDR3 DNA reads TGTGCCAGCAGCCGGGACAGGAGAGTCTATGGCTACACCTTC. It yields the protein CASSRDRRVYGYTF.